This T cell receptor (beta chain) came from a study of tumor-infiltrating lymphocytes in primary liver carcinoma. The study's findings and limits: Pairs comparing tumor with adjacent tissue or blood overlapped less than pairs drawn from tumor regions.

The investigators made TCR beta cDNA from 400 to 500 ng total RNA, using a constant-region primer. Slightly modified ARM-PCR, run as three nested multiplex PCR rounds, produced the TCR beta libraries. PCR rounds one and two used TRBV1-TRBV30 forward primers with a C-beta reverse primer for roughly 9 cycles each. TCRdb passed the multiplex PCR reads through MiXCR, listing each CDR3 protein once. This sample has about 110,000 distinct CDR3 sequences; 55% to 65% occur once, and the top ten carry around 8.5%. Bulk tissue was left unsorted, and RNA and DNA were co-extracted from about 20-30 mg of it. Surgery removed the patients' primary liver carcinoma. Researchers took samples from five separate regions of each tumor. Tumor samples all exceeded 75% viable tumor cells. With regard to this clonotype: Its matching antigen is unknown. At one end the junction does not follow the germline gene, possibly because of a read error.

The germline V gene encodes CDR1 SGHAT and CDR2 FQNNGV. CDR3 length equals 12 residues. The chain carries TRBV11-2 and TRBJ2-1; the D gene could be TRBD1 or TRBD2 (5 bases each). The clonotype comes from a woman aged 60-75 years with primary liver carcinoma and hepatitis B virus infection. The sample was liver tumor tissue from sampling region 1. Documented subset: tumor region T1, superior pole. The CDR3, as DNA: TGTGTCAGCAGCTTGGGACGGAAAGAGCAGTTCTTC. Translating it yields CVSSLGRKEQFF.